This T cell receptor beta chain came from a study of cytomegalovirus exposure and HLA in healthy donors. General study findings and limits: The classifier reportedly diagnosed cytomegalovirus status with high specificity and sensitivity.

The PCR ran on 60 Vbeta and 13 Jbeta primers. Profiling relied on immunoSEQ multiplex PCR, and the TCRdb table lists in-frame clones only, not all of them. The repertoire holds some 210,000 clones, with over 60% as singletons. This clone was counted a few times. Antigen specificity is unknown. Sequencing was done on a sample of PBMCs. The sequence came from a woman aged 30 to 39 in good health and CMV-seropositive.

CDR3 in amino acids: CASSFQERGYTF. The CDR3 coding sequence is TGTGCCAGCAGCTTCCAGGAAAGGGGCTACACCTTC. This chain uses TRBV5-6 with TRBJ1-2; unclear D gene. The CDR3 is made up of 12 amino acids. The germline V and J ends were trimmed by 2 bases and 8 bases, with 10 bases remaining between them. Looked up from germline, CDR1 is SGHDT and CDR2 is YYEEEE. Combining the CDR3 with reference TRBV5-6 and TRBJ1-2 gives the whole variable domain DAGVTQSPTHLIKTRGQQVTLRCSPKSGHDTVSWYQQALGQGPQFIFQYYEEEERQRGNFPDRFSGHQFPNYSSELNVNALLLGDSALYLCASSFQERGYTFGSGTRLTVV.